The T cell receptor beta chain described here comes from a study of shared clonotypes between healthy human individuals. Only in-frame clones appear in the TCRdb table, and some are missing; sequencing was by immunoSEQ multiplex PCR. The sample shows about 980,000 clones, approximately 80% of them seen only once. This clone was counted between two and nine times. Sequencing input: memory CD4+ T cells sorted from blood. Subset indicated: CD45RA-negative fraction. The clonotype was recovered from a man aged 18 to 29 in good health.

This CDR3 is CASSLGGLSAQYF. Here the CDR3 DNA reads TGTGCCAGCAGCTTAGGGGGACTATCGGCGCAGTATTTT. The J gene is TRBJ2-3, the V gene TRBV7-2; TRBD2 agrees at 7 bases. V was clipped by 1 base and J by 10 bases; unmatched bases: 5. This CDR3 has 13 residues. Germline CDR1 is SGHTA and CDR2 is FQGNSA.